This TCR beta chain stems from a study of human CD8 memory T cell subsets. Points from the study as a whole: Stem-like memory T cells and precursor exhausted T cells had repertoires that overlapped very little. The chains that were sequenced in this study were only T cell receptor beta chains.

Generation of TCR beta libraries used UMI-labeled 5' RACE. TCRdb re-called the 5' RACE reads, yielding one record per CDR3 amino acid sequence without DNA. Its table lists 10,000 or so distinct CDR3 sequences. CDR3 length equals 13 residues. Germline assignment: CDR1 DFQATT and CDR2 SNEGSKA (reference sequence). Isolation of the PBMC, which involved density gradient separation, used buffy coats from healthy donors. With regard to this clonotype: Antigen: not known.

The sequence was obtained from a human donor in good health. The chain employs TRBV20-1 and TRBJ1-2. What was sequenced was CD8+ T cells from PBMCs. The CDR3 loop reads CSASNGDFYGYTF.